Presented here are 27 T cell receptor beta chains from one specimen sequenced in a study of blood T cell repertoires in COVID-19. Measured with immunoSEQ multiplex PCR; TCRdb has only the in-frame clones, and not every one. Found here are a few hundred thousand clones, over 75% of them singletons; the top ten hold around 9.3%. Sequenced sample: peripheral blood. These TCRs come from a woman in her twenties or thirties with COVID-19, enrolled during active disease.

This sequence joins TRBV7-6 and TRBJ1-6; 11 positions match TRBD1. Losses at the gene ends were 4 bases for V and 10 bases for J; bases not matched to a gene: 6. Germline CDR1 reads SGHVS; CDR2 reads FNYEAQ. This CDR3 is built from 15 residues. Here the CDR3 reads CASSSGQGAGSPLHF. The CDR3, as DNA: TGTGCCAGCAGCTCCGGACAGGGGGCAGGATCACCCCTCCACTTT.

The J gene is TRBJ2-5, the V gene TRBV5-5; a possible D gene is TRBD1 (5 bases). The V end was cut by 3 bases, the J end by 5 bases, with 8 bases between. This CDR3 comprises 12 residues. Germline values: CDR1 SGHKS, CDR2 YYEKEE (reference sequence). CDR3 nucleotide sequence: TGTGCCAGCAGCTCAGGGTGGGAGACCCAGTACTTC. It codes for CASSSGWETQYF.

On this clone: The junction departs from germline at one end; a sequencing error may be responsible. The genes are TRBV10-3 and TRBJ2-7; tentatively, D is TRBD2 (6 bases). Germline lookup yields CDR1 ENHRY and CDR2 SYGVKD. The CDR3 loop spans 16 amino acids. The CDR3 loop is CTISDRAGGYKDEQYF. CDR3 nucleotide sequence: TGTACCATCAGTGATCGAGCTGGGGGGTATAAAGACGAGCAGTACTTC.

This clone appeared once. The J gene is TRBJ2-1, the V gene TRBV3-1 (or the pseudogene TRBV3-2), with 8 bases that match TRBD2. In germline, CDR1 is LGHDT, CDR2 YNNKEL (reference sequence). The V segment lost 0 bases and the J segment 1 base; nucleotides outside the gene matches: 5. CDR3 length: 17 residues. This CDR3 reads CASSQELAGLSYNEQFF. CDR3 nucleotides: TGTGCCAGCAGCCAAGAGTTAGCGGGACTGTCCTACAATGAGCAGTTCTTC.

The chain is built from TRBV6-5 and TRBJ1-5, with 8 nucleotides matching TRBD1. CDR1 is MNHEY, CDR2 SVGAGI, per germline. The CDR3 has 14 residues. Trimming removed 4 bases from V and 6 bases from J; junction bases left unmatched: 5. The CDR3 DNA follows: TGTGCCAGCAGTTTCGGACAGGGCGGTCAGCCCCAGCATTTT. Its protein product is CASSFGQGGQPQHF.

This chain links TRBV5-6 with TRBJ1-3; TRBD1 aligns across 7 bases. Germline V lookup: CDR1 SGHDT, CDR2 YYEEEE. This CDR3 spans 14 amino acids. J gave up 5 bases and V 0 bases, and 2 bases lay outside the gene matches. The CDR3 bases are TGTGCCAGCAGCTTGGACAGGGGACGAAACACCATATATTTT. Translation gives CASSLDRGRNTIYF.

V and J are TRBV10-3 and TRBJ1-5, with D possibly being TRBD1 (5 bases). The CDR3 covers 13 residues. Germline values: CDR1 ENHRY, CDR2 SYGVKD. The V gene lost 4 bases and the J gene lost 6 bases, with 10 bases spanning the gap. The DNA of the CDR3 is TGTGCCATCAGTGGTGGGGGGAGTCAGCCCCAGCATTTT. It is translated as CAISGGGSQPQHF.

The CDR3 nucleotides read TGTGCCAGCAGGGAGGGTAGCGGGAGCTACGAGCAGTACTTC. It yields the protein CASREGSGSYEQYF. The rearrangement joins TRBV3-1 (or the pseudogene TRBV3-2) to TRBJ2-7, with 9 positions matching TRBD2. Germline V gene lookup returns CDR1 LGHDT and CDR2 YNNKEL (reference sequence). This CDR3 is 14 amino acids long. The J segment lost 3 bases and the V segment lost 6 bases, leaving 6 bases of the junction unmatched.

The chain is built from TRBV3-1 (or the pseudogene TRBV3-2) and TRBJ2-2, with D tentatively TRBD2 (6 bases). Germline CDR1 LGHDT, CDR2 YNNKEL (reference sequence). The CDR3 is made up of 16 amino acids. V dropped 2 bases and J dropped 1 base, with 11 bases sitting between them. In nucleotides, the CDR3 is TGTGCCAGCAGCCAATTGGGGGGAGAGAACACCGGGGAGCTGTTTTTT. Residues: CASSQLGGENTGELFF.

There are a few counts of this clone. The CDR3 sequence: CASSIVAGSAYEQYF. The CDR3 DNA sequence: TGTGCCAGTAGTATAGTTGCGGGATCAGCTTACGAGCAGTACTTC. This chain connects TRBV19 to TRBJ2-7; tentative D call: TRBD2 (6 bases). Germline lookup yields CDR1 LNHDA and CDR2 SQIVND (reference sequence). This CDR3 comprises 15 residues. The V end lost 1 base, the J end lost 4 bases, and 14 bases lay between the germline ends.

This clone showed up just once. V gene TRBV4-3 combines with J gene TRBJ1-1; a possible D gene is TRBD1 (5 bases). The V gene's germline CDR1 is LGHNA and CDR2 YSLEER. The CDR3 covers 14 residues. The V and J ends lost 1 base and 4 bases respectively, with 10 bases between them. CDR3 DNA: TGCGCCAGCAGCCAAGTGGTCGGGGGCACTGAAGCTTTCTTT. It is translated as CASSQVVGGTEAFF.

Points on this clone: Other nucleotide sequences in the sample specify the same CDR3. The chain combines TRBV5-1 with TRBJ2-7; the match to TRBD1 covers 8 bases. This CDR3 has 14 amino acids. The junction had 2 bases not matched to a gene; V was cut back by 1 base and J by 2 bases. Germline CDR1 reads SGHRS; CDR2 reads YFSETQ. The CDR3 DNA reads TGCGCCAGCAGCTTGACAGGGGGGACCTACGAGCAGTACTTC. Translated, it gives CASSLTGGTYEQYF.

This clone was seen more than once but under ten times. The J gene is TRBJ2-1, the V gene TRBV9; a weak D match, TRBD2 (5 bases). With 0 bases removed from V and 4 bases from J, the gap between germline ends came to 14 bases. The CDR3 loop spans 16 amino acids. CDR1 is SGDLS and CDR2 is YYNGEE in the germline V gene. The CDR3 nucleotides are TGTGCCAGCAGCGTAGCTGGAACTAGTGGGTACAATGAGCAGTTCTTC. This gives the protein CASSVAGTSGYNEQFF.

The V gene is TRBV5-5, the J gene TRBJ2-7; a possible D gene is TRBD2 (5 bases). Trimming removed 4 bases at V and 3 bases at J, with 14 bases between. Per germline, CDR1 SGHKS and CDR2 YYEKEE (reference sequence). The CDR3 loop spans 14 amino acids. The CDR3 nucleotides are TGTGCCAGCAGCCCGCGGACTGCAGACTACGAGCAGTACTTC. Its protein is CASSPRTADYEQYF. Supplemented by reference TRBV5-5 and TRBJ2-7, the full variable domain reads DAGVTQSPTHLIKTRGQQVTLRCSPISGHKSVSWYQQVLGQGPQFIFQYYEKEERGRGNFPDRFSARQFPNYSSELNVNALLLGDSALYLCASSPRTADYEQYFGPGTRLTVT.

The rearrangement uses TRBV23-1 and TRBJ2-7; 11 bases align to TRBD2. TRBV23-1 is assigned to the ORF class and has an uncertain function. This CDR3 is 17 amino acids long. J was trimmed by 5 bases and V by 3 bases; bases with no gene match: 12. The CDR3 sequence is CASSQGRETSGRDEQYF. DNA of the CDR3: TGCGCCAGCAGTCAGGGCAGAGAAACTAGCGGGAGAGACGAGCAGTACTTC.

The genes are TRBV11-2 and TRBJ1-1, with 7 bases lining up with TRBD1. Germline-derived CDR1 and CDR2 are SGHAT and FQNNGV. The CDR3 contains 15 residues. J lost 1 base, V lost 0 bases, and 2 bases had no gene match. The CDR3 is CASSLEGGENTEAFF. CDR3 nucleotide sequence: TGTGCCAGCAGCTTAGAAGGGGGCGAGAACACTGAAGCTTTCTTT.

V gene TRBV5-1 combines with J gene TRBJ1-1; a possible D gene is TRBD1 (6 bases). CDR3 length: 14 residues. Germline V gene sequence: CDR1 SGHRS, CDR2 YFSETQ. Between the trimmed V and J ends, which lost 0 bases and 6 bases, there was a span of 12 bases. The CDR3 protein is CASSLVGGGPEAFF. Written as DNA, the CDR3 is TGCGCCAGCAGCTTGGTAGGGGGTGGGCCTGAAGCTTTCTTT.

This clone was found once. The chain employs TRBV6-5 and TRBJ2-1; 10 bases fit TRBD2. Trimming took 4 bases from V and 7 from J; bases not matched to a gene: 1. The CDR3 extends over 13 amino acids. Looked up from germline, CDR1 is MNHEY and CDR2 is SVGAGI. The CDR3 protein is CASSFSGRNEQFF. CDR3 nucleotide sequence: TGTGCCAGCAGTTTTAGCGGGAGGAATGAGCAGTTCTTC.

The CDR3, as DNA: TGTGCCAGCAGAGGAGGGACCGAGAATTCACCCCTCCACTTT. Its protein product is CASRGGTENSPLHF. The chain has TRBV2 and TRBJ1-6, with D possibly being TRBD1 (5 bases). The germline V gene encodes CDR1 SNHLY and CDR2 FYNNEI. CDR3 size: 14 residues. V lost 6 bases to trimming and J lost 7 bases, with 13 bases between them.

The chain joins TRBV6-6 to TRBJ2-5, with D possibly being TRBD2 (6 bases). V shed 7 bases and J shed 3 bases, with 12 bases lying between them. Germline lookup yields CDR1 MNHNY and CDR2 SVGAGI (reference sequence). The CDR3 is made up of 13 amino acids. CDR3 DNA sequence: TGTGCCAGCACTAGAAGACTAGAAGAGACCCAGTACTTC. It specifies CASTRRLEETQYF.

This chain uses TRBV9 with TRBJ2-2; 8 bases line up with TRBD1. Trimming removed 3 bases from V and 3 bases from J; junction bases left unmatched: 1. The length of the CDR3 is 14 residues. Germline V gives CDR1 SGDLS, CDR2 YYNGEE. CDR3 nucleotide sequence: TGTGCCAGCAGCGGACAGGGGCACACCGGGGAGCTGTTTTTT. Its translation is CASSGQGHTGELFF.

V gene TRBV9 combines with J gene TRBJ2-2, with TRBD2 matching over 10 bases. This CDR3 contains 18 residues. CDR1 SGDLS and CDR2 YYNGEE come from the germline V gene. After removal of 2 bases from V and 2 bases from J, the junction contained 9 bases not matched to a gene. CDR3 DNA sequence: TGTGCCAGCAGCGTTCTAGCGGGAGTGGTCATAAACACCGGGGAGCTGTTTTTT. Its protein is CASSVLAGVVINTGELFF.

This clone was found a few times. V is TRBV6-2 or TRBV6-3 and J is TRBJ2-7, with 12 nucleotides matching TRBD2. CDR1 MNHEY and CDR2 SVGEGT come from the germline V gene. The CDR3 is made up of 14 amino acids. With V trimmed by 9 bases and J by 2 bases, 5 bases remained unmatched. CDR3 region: CASSRTSGTYEQYF. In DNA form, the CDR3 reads TGTGCCAGTAGCCGGACTAGCGGGACCTACGAGCAGTACTTC.

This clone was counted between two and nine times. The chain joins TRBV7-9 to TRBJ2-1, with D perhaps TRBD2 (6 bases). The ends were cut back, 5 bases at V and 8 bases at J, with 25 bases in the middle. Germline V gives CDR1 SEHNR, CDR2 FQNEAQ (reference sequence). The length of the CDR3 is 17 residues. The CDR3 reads CASSPRRGTLGGDEQFF. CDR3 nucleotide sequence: TGTGCCAGCAGCCCCCGACGGGGGACGTTGGGTGGAGATGAGCAGTTCTTC.

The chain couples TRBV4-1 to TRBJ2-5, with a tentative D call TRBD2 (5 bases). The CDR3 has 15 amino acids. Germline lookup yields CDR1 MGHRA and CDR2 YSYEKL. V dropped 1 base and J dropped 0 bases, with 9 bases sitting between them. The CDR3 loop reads CASSQGYGDQETQYF. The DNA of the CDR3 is TGCGCCAGCAGCCAAGGGTACGGGGACCAAGAGACCCAGTACTTC.

CDR3 nucleotides: TGTGCCAGCAGTCCCTTGTCAGGGGCTAATGAAGCTTTCTTT. Amino acid sequence: CASSPLSGANEAFF. The rearrangement uses TRBV5-4 and TRBJ1-1, with D maybe TRBD1 (6 bases). The germline V gene encodes CDR1 SGHNT and CDR2 YYREEE (reference sequence). The V end lost 5 bases, the J end lost 7 bases, and 18 bases lay between the germline ends. The CDR3 is made up of 14 amino acids.

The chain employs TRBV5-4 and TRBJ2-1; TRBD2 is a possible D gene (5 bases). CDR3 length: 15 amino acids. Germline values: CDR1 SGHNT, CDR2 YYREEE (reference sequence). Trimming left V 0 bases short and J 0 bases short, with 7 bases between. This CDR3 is CASSLGGSSYNEQFF. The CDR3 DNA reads TGTGCCAGCAGCTTGGGAGGGAGCTCCTACAATGAGCAGTTCTTC. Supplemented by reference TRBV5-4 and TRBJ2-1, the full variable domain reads ETGVTQSPTHLIKTRGQQVTLRCSSQSGHNTVSWYQQALGQGPQFIFQYYREEENGRGNFPPRFSGLQFPNYSSELNVNALELDDSALYLCASSLGGSSYNEQFFGPGTRLTVL.